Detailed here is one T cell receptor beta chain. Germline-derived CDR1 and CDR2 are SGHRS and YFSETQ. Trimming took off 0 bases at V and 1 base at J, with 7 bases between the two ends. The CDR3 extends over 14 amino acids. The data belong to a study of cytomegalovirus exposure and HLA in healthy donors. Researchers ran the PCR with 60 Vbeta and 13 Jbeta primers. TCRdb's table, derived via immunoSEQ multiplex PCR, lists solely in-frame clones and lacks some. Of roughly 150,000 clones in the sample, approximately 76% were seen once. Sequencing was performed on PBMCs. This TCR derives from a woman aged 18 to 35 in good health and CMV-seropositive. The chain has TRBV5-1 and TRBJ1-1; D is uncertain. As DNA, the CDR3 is TGCGCCAGCAGCTTGGGTCCAGAGAACACTGAAGCTTTCTTT. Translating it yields CASSLGPENTEAFF.